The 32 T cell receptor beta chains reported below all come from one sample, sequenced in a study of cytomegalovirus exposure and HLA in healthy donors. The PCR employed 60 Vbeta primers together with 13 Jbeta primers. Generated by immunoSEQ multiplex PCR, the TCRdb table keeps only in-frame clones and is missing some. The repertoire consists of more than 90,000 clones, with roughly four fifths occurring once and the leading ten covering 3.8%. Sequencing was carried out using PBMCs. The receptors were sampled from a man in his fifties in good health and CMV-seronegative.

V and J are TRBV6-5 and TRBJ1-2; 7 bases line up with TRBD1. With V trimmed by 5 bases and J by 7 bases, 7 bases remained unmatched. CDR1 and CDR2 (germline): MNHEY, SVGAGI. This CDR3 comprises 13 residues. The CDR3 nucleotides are TGTGCCAGCAGTATACAGGGGAGAGGTGGCTACACCTTC. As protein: CASSIQGRGGYTF.

In nucleotides, the CDR3 is TGTGCCACTCTGCCTGTCGGGACAGGAAACACTGAAGCTTTCTTT. Its translation is CATLPVGTGNTEAFF. The V call is TRBV10-3, the J call TRBJ1-1; 8 bases fit TRBD1. The CDR3 sequence is 15 residues long. Germline trimming cut 10 bases from V and 2 bases from J; bases unmatched to any gene: 12. Per the germline V gene, CDR1 is ENHRY and CDR2 is SYGVKD.

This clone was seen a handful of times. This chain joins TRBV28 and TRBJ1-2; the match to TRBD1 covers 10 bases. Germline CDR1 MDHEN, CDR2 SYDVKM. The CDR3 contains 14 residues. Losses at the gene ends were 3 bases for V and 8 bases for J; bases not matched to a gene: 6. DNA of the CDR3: TGTGCCAGCAGTTTTACCGACAGGGGGCGCGGCTACACCTTC. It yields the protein CASSFTDRGRGYTF.

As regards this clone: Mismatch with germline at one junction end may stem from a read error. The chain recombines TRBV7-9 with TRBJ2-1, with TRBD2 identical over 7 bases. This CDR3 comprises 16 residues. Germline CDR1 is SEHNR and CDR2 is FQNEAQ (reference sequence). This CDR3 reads CSSSLGDRAGGGRQFF. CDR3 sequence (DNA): TGTTCCAGCAGCTTAGGGGATCGAGCTGGGGGGGGTAGGCAGTTCTTC.

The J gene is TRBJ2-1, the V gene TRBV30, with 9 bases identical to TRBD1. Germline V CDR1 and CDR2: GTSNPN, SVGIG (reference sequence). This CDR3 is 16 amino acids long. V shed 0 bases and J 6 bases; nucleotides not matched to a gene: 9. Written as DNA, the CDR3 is TGTGCCTGGAGTGTACAGAGGACAGGGGTTCGCAATGAGCAGTTCTTC. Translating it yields CAWSVQRTGVRNEQFF.

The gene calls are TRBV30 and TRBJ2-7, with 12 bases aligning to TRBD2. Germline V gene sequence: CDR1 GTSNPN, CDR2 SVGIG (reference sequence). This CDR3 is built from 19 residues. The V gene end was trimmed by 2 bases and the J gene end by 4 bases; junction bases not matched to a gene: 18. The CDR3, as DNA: TGTGCCTGGAGTAGGGGTGGAGGACTAGCGGGAATCTGGCGGTACGAGCAGTACTTC. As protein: CAWSRGGGLAGIWRYEQYF.

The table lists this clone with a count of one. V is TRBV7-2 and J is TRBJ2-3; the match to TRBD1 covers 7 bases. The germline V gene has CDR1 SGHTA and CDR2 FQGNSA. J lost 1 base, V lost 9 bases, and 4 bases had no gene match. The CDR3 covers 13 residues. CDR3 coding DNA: TGTGCCAGTCACAGGGGAGGCACAGATACGCAGTATTTT. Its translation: CASHRGGTDTQYF.

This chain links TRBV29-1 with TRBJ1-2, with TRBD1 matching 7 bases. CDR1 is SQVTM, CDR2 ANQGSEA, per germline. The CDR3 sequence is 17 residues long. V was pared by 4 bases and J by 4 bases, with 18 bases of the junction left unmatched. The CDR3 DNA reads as TGCAGCGTTGTGGAAGGGGGCTCATTAACCCCAGGCTATGGCTACACCTTC. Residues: CSVVEGGSLTPGYGYTF.

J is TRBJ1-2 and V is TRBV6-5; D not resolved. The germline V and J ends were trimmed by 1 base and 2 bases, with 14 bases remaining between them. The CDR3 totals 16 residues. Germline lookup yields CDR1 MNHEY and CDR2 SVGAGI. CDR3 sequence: CASSYWGGRPNYGYTF. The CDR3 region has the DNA TGTGCCAGCAGTTACTGGGGAGGGCGGCCCAACTATGGCTACACCTTC.

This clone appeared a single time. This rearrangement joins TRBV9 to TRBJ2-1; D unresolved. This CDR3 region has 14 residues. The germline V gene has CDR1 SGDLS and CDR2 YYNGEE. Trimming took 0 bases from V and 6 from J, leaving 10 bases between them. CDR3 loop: CASSVDRETNEQFF. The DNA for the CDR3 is TGTGCCAGCAGCGTAGACAGAGAAACCAATGAGCAGTTCTTC.

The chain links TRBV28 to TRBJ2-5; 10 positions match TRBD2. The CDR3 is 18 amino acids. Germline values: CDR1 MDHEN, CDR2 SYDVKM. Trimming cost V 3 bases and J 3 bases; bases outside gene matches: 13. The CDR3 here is CASSLSKWTSGFEETQYF. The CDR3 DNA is TGTGCCAGCAGTTTGTCAAAGTGGACTAGCGGCTTCGAAGAGACCCAGTACTTC.

In DNA, the CDR3 is TGTGCCAGCAGCTTAGGGCAGGGGGCGGCCTCTGAAGCTTTCTTT. As protein: CASSLGQGAASEAFF. V gene TRBV11-3 combines with J gene TRBJ1-1; 8 bases fit TRBD1. The CDR3 covers 15 residues. The junction had 7 bases not matched to a gene; V was cut back by 1 base and J by 6 bases. CDR1 SGHNT and CDR2 YENEEA come from the germline V gene.

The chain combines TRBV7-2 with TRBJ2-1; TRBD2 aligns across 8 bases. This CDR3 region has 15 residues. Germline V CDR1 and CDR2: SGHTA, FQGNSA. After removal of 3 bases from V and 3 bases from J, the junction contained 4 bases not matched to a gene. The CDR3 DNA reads TGTGCCAGCAGCTTTAGCGGGAACCGCTACAATGAGCAGTTCTTC. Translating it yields CASSFSGNRYNEQFF.

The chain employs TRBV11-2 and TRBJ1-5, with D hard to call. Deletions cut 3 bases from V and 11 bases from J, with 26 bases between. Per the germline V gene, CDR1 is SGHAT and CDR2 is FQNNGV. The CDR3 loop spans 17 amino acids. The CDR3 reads CASSLGPNGINLGAQHF. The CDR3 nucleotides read TGTGCCAGCAGCTTGGGCCCAAACGGGATCAATTTGGGAGCCCAGCATTTT.

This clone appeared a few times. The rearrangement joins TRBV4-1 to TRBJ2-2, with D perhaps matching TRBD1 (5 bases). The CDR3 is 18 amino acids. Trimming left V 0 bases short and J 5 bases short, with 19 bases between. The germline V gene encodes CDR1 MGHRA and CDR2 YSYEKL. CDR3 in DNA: TGCGCCAGCAGCCAAGAAGCAGGGTACGGATCGAGAACCGGGGAGCTGTTTTTT. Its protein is CASSQEAGYGSRTGELFF.

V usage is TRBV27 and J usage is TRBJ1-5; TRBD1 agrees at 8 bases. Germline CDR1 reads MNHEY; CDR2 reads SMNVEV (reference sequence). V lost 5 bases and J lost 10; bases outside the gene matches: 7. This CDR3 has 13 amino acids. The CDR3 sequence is CASSIGQGRPQHF. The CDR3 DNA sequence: TGTGCCAGCAGTATCGGACAGGGCCGACCCCAGCATTTT.

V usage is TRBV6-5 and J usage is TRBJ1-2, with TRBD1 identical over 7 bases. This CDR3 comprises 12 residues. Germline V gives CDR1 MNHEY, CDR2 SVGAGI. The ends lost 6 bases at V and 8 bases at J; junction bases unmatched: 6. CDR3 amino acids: CASSDRVGGYTF. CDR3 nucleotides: TGTGCCAGCAGCGACAGGGTCGGAGGCTACACCTTC.

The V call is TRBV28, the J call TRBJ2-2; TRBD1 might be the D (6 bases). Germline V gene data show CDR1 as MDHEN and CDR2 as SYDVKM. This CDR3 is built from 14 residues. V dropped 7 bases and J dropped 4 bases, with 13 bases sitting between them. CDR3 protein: CASTGTQTTGELFF. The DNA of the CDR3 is TGTGCCAGCACCGGGACACAGACCACCGGGGAGCTGTTTTTT.

The CDR3 nucleotides read TGTGCCAGCAGCTTACGAGGACTCGCCGAAGAGACCCAGTACTTC. Protein sequence: CASSLRGLAEETQYF. The V and J genes are TRBV7-9 and TRBJ2-5, with a tentative D call TRBD2 (5 bases). CDR3 length: 15 amino acids. Trimming pared 2 bases from V and 3 bases from J, leaving 13 bases between. Germline CDR1 SEHNR, CDR2 FQNEAQ (reference sequence).

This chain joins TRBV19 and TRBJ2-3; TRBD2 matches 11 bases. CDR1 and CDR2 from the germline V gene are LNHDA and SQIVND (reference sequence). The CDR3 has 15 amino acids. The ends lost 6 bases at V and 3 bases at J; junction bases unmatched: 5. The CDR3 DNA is TGTGCCAGTAGCACTAGCGGGAGCAGAACAGATACGCAGTATTTT. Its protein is CASSTSGSRTDTQYF.

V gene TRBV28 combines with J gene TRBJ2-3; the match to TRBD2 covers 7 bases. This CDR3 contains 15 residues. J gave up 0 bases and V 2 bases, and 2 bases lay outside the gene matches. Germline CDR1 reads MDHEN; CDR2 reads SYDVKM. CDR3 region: CASSLAGESTDTQYF. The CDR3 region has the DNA TGTGCCAGCAGTTTAGCGGGAGAAAGCACAGATACGCAGTATTTT.

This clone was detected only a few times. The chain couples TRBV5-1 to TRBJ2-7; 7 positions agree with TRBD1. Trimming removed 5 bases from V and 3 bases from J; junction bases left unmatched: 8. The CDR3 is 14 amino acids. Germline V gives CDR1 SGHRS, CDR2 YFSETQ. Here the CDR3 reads CASRPRDRDYEQYF. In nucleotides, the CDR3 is TGCGCCAGCAGACCTCGGGACAGAGACTACGAGCAGTACTTC. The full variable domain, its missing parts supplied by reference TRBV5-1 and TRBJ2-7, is KAGVTQTPRYLIKTRGQQVTLSCSPISGHRSVSWYQQTPGQGLQFLFEYFSETQRNKGNFPGRFSGRQFSNSRSEMNVSTLELGDSALYLCASRPRDRDYEQYFGPGTRLTVT.

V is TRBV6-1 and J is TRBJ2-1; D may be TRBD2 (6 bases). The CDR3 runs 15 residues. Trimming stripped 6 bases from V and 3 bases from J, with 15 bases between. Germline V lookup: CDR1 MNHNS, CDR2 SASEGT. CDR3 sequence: CASSRLDQFYNEQFF. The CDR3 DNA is TGTGCCAGCAGCCGACTAGACCAATTCTACAATGAGCAGTTCTTC.

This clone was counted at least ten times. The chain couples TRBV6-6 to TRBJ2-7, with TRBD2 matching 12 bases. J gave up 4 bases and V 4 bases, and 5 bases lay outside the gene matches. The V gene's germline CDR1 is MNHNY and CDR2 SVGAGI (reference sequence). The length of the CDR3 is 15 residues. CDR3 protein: CASSSTSGRLYEQYF. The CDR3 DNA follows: TGTGCCAGCAGTTCAACTAGCGGGAGGTTGTACGAGCAGTACTTC.

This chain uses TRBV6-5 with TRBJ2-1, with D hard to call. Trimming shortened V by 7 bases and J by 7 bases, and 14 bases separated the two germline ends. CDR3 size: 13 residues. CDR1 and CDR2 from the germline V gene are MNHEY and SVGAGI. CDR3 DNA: TGTGCCAGCAACCACCGAGGAGAGAATGAGCAGTTCTTC. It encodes CASNHRGENEQFF.

The CDR3 coding sequence is TGTGCCAGCAGCTCCTTCGCGAACACCGGGGAGCTGTTTTTT. It codes for CASSSFANTGELFF. The chain recombines TRBV5-4 with TRBJ2-2; D not resolved. The CDR3 length is 14 residues. Germline values: CDR1 SGHNT, CDR2 YYREEE (reference sequence). V lost 3 bases and J lost 0, with 6 bases in between.

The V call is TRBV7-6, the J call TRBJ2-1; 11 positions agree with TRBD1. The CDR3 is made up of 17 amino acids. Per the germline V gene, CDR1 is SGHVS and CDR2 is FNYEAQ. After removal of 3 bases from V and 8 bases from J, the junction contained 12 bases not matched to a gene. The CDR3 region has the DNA TGTGCCAGCAGCTTGTCAAAAAGGACAGGGGGCCTCGATGAGCAGTTCTTC. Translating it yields CASSLSKRTGGLDEQFF.

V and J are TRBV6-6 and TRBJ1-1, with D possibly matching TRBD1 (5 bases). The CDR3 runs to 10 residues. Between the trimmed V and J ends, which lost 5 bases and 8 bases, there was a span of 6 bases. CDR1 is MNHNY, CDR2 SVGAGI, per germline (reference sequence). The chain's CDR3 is CASSKGEAFF. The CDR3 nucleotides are TGTGCCAGCAGTAAGGGGGAAGCTTTCTTT.

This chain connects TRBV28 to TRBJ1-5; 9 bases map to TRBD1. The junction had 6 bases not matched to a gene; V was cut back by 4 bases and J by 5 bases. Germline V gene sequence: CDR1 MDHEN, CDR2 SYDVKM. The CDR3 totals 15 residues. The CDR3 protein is CASSSGTGRDQPQHF. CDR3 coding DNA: TGTGCCAGCAGTTCGGGGACAGGGCGAGATCAGCCCCAGCATTTT.

The CDR3 DNA sequence: TGTGCCAGCAGCCTGGGACAGGGGGACTCATACGAGCAGTACTTC. As protein: CASSLGQGDSYEQYF. This chain joins TRBV9 and TRBJ2-7; TRBD1 agrees at 11 bases. V gave up 4 bases and J gave up 4 bases; unmatched junction bases: 7. Germline values: CDR1 SGDLS, CDR2 YYNGEE. The CDR3 loop spans 15 amino acids.

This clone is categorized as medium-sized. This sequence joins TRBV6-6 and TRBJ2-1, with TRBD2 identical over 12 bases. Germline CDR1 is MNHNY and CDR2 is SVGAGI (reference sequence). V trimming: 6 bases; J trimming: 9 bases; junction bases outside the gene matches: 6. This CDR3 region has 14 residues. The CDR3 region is CASRRLAGVGEQFF. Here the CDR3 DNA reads TGTGCCAGCAGGAGACTAGCGGGAGTGGGTGAGCAGTTCTTC.

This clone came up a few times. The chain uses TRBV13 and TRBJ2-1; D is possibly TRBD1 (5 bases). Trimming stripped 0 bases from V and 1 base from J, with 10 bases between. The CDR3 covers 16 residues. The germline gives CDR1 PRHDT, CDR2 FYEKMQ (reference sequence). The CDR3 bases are TGTGCCAGCAGCTTAGGCAGGGCTATTTCCTACAATGAGCAGTTCTTC. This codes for CASSLGRAISYNEQFF.